Listed here are 29 T cell receptor beta chains from one sample, sequenced in a study of T cell responses to AZD1222 COVID-19 vaccine. The data were produced by immunoSEQ multiplex PCR, yet TCRdb's version contains in-frame clones alone and is incomplete. Of 66,000 or so clones in the sample, roughly 78% were seen once. The starting material was peripheral blood, obtained on day 0 of MenACWY control vaccination. These receptors originate from an adult in good health.

Written as DNA, the CDR3 is TGTGCCAGCAGCCCAGGCGGGGCGGGAAACACTGAAGCTTTCTTT. Its translation is CASSPGGAGNTEAFF. The rearrangement joins TRBV7-6 to TRBJ1-1, with a weak D call TRBD1 (5 bases). Germline CDR1 SGHVS, CDR2 FNYEAQ. The CDR3 is 15 residues long. The V end lost 5 bases, the J end lost 2 bases, and 15 bases lay between the germline ends.

The chain is built from TRBV12-3 or TRBV12-4 and TRBJ2-4, with 9 bases identical to TRBD1. The V and J ends lost 8 bases and 8 bases, in that order; junction bases with no gene match: 7. The CDR3 contains 13 residues. CDR3 bases: TGTGCCAGCCGTAGGGGACAGGGAGACATTCAGTACTTC. Protein: CASRRGQGDIQYF.

This clone was detected only once. The rearrangement joins TRBV7-3 to TRBJ2-5; D uncertain. CDR1 SGHTA and CDR2 FQGTGA come from the germline V gene. Trimming shortened V by 7 bases and J by 4 bases, and 13 bases separated the two germline ends. This CDR3 has 13 residues. CDR3 amino acids: CASTRRSPETQYF. CDR3 DNA sequence: TGTGCCAGCACCCGCCGTTCCCCAGAGACCCAGTACTTC.

The rearrangement joins TRBV18 to TRBJ2-7; TRBD2 agrees at 7 bases. The CDR3 is 14 residues long. V lost 3 bases, J lost 1 base, and 3 bases stayed unmatched. Germline V gene lookup returns CDR1 KGHSH and CDR2 LQKENI. The CDR3 spells CASSPSSGSYEQYF. DNA for the CDR3: TGTGCCAGCTCACCCTCTAGCGGATCCTACGAGCAGTACTTC.

This clone came up a few times. The chain has TRBV29-1 and TRBJ2-3; TRBD2 matches 12 bases. J gave up 0 bases and V 7 bases, and 2 bases lay outside the gene matches. The CDR3 runs 14 residues. Per germline, CDR1 SQVTM and CDR2 ANQGSEA. CDR3 in DNA: TGCAGCGGTCTAGCGGGAGGGAGCACAGATACGCAGTATTTT. The encoded protein is CSGLAGGSTDTQYF.

V is TRBV30 and J is TRBJ1-2; 10 bases are shared with TRBD1. The CDR3 has 13 amino acids. Germline V gene lookup returns CDR1 GTSNPN and CDR2 SVGIG (reference sequence). The V and J ends lost 1 base and 8 bases, in that order; junction bases with no gene match: 4. The CDR3 DNA is TGTGCCTGGAGTGGGACAGGGGGACACGGCTACACCTTC. Amino acids: CAWSGTGGHGYTF.

The chain couples TRBV6-5 to TRBJ1-4; 10 bases line up with TRBD1. V lost 6 bases, J lost 6 bases, and 7 bases stayed unmatched. The CDR3 sequence is 15 residues long. The germline CDR1 and CDR2 sequences are MNHEY and SVGAGI. CDR3 sequence (DNA): TGTGCCAGCAGCAACCCCGGGACAGGGGATGAAAAACTGTTTTTT. Protein: CASSNPGTGDEKLFF.

This clone was detected only once. The V and J genes are TRBV10-3 and TRBJ1-1; 8 bases fit TRBD1. This CDR3 has 14 amino acids. V lost 5 bases and J lost 6; bases outside the gene matches: 8. The germline V gene encodes CDR1 ENHRY and CDR2 SYGVKD. The DNA for the CDR3 is TGTGCCATCAGTAACAACCAGGGGGCCCCTGAAGCTTTCTTT. Amino acid sequence: CAISNNQGAPEAFF.

This CDR3 reads CASAAGVNTEAFF. The DNA for the CDR3 is TGTGCCTCAGCCGCGGGAGTAAACACTGAAGCTTTCTTT. The chain combines TRBV30 with TRBJ1-1; unclear D gene. The CDR3 runs 13 residues. Deletions cut 7 bases from V and 2 bases from J, with 14 bases between. CDR1 GTSNPN and CDR2 SVGIG come from the germline V gene (reference sequence).

The CDR3 sequence: CASSSGQPYEQYF. The CDR3 DNA sequence: TGTGCCAGCTCCTCGGGACAGCCCTACGAGCAGTACTTC. The chain employs TRBV18 and TRBJ2-7; 7 bases align to TRBD1. This CDR3 has 13 amino acids. In germline, CDR1 is KGHSH, CDR2 LQKENI. V dropped 6 bases and J dropped 2; count of bases not matched to a gene: 4. The whole variable domain, remainder taken from reference TRBV18 and TRBJ2-7, is NAGVMQNPRHLVRRRGQEARLRCSPMKGHSHVYWYRQLPEEGLKFMVYLQKENIIDESGMPKERFSAEFPKEGPSILRIQQVVRGDSAAYFCASSSGQPYEQYFGPGTRLTVT.

This sequence joins TRBV11-2 and TRBJ1-4, with D tentatively TRBD1 (6 bases). V lost 5 bases, J lost 0 bases, and 10 bases lay in between. This CDR3 spans 15 amino acids. Germline lookup yields CDR1 SGHAT and CDR2 FQNNGV. CDR3 residues: CASSPGGTTNEKLFF. The CDR3 bases are TGTGCCAGCAGCCCTGGGGGCACAACTAATGAAAAACTGTTTTTT. The full variable domain, rest sourced from reference TRBV11-2 and TRBJ1-4, is EAGVAQSPRYKIIEKRQSVAFWCNPISGHATLYWYQQILGQGPKLLIQFQNNGVVDDSQLPKDRFSAERLKGVDSTLKIQPAKLEDSAVYLCASSPGGTTNEKLFFGSGTQLSVL.

The chain links TRBV18 to TRBJ1-4, with 7 bases lining up with TRBD1. The CDR3 consists of 14 residues. The junction had 1 base not matched to a gene; V was cut back by 3 bases and J by 3 bases. The V gene's germline CDR1 is KGHSH and CDR2 LQKENI. This CDR3 is CASSPTGPNEKLFF. The CDR3 DNA reads TGTGCCAGCTCACCGACAGGGCCTAATGAAAAACTGTTTTTT.

This clone was observed a single time. This sequence joins TRBV27 and TRBJ1-2; no firm D call. Germline CDR1 MNHEY, CDR2 SMNVEV (reference sequence). The CDR3 is 14 residues long. V was cut by 3 bases and J by 4 bases, with 12 bases left in between. The CDR3 reads CASSFSRDTYGYTF. CDR3 DNA sequence: TGTGCCAGCAGTTTTAGCCGAGATACCTATGGCTACACCTTC.

The chain recombines TRBV27 with TRBJ2-7; D is unresolved. CDR1 is MNHEY and CDR2 is SMNVEV in the germline V gene (reference sequence). This CDR3 is built from 13 residues. Trimming removed 0 bases at V and 3 bases at J, with 6 bases between. The CDR3 is CASSLSPYYEQYF. CDR3 nucleotides: TGTGCCAGCAGTTTATCACCCTACTACGAGCAGTACTTC.

The chain has TRBV6-1 and TRBJ1-2; D is ambiguous. The ends were cut back, 1 base at V and 8 bases at J, with 14 bases in the middle. This CDR3 region has 14 residues. Germline V gene data show CDR1 as MNHNS and CDR2 as SASEGT. CDR3 protein: CASSEVVSVYGYTF. CDR3 nucleotides: TGTGCCAGCAGTGAAGTTGTCAGTGTATACGGCTACACCTTC.

V is TRBV28 and J is TRBJ1-3; D remains ambiguous. The length of the CDR3 is 16 residues. Germline CDR1 reads MDHEN; CDR2 reads SYDVKM. The ends were cut back, 4 bases at V and 3 bases at J, with 16 bases in the middle. The chain's CDR3 is CASSSLRRLIGNTIYF. The DNA for the CDR3 is TGTGCCAGCAGTTCCCTCCGGCGGCTCATTGGAAACACCATATATTTT.

The chain's CDR3 is CASSSGLGAGETQYF. The DNA for the CDR3 is TGTGCCAGCAGCTCGGGATTGGGGGCTGGAGAGACCCAGTACTTC. This chain links TRBV5-5 with TRBJ2-5; perhaps TRBD1 as D (6 bases). The CDR3 runs to 15 residues. Germline V gene data show CDR1 as SGHKS and CDR2 as YYEKEE (reference sequence). The ends were cut back, 3 bases at V and 4 bases at J, with 16 bases in the middle. Combining the CDR3 with reference TRBV5-5 and TRBJ2-5 gives the whole variable domain DAGVTQSPTHLIKTRGQQVTLRCSPISGHKSVSWYQQVLGQGPQFIFQYYEKEERGRGNFPDRFSARQFPNYSSELNVNALLLGDSALYLCASSSGLGAGETQYFGPGTRLLVL.

V gene TRBV4-2 combines with J gene TRBJ2-1; 13 positions agree with TRBD2. Losses at the gene ends were 0 bases for V and 0 bases for J; bases not matched to a gene: 8. This CDR3 is 20 amino acids long. CDR1 LGHNA and CDR2 YNFKEQ come from the germline V gene. The CDR3 region is CASSQDKGLAGLSSYNEQFF. The CDR3 nucleotides are TGTGCCAGCAGCCAAGATAAGGGACTAGCGGGGTTAAGCTCCTACAATGAGCAGTTCTTC.

This chain's CDR3 is CASQGLAGVASSYNEQFF. The CDR3 bases are TGTGCCAGCCAGGGACTAGCGGGAGTAGCCAGCTCCTACAATGAGCAGTTCTTC. The chain has TRBV27 and TRBJ2-1; 14 bases align to TRBD2. Germline assignment: CDR1 MNHEY and CDR2 SMNVEV (reference sequence). The CDR3 runs to 18 residues. Unmatched junction bases numbered 9, after V lost 8 bases and J lost 0 bases.

V gene TRBV7-9 combines with J gene TRBJ1-3; D unresolved. Germline CDR1 reads SEHNR; CDR2 reads FQNEAQ (reference sequence). Trimming stripped 0 bases from V and 5 bases from J, with 14 bases between. The CDR3 contains 16 residues. As DNA, the CDR3 is TGTGCCAGCAGCTTAGCTTCGGGGTTAGAAAGAAACACCATATATTTT. This translates into CASSLASGLERNTIYF.

This clone is a singleton in its sample. The chain uses TRBV3-1 (or the pseudogene TRBV3-2) and TRBJ2-1; 14 bases match TRBD2. CDR3 size: 19 residues. The junction had 8 bases not matched to a gene; V was cut back by 4 bases and J by 0 bases. Looked up from germline, CDR1 is LGHDT and CDR2 is YNNKEL (reference sequence). The CDR3 DNA follows: TGTGCCAGCAGCCGACAGAGGGGGACTAGCGGGAGCTCCTACAATGAGCAGTTCTTC. It specifies CASSRQRGTSGSSYNEQFF.

The genes are TRBV7-2 and TRBJ2-3; unclear D gene. The length of the CDR3 is 13 residues. In germline, CDR1 is SGHTA, CDR2 FQGNSA. V lost 2 bases and J 3 bases, leaving 6 bases between the germline ends. The CDR3 protein is CASSLLGTDTQYF. The CDR3 region has the DNA TGTGCCAGCAGCTTATTGGGGACAGATACGCAGTATTTT.

J is TRBJ2-7 and V is TRBV3-1 (or the pseudogene TRBV3-2); TRBD2 might be the D (5 bases). V was pared by 4 bases and J by 3 bases, with 7 bases between. Germline CDR1 is LGHDT and CDR2 is YNNKEL (reference sequence). The CDR3 sequence is 12 residues long. In nucleotides, the CDR3 is TGTGCCAGCAGCCTCGGGGTCTACGAGCAGTACTTC. It translates to CASSLGVYEQYF.

V is TRBV3-1 (or the pseudogene TRBV3-2) and J is TRBJ2-3; D gene ambiguous. From germline, CDR1 is LGHDT and CDR2 YNNKEL (reference sequence). V was trimmed by 0 bases and J by 5 bases, leaving 12 bases between them. This CDR3 comprises 15 residues. The CDR3 protein is CASSQDDLSVDTQYF. CDR3 nucleotide sequence: TGTGCCAGCAGCCAAGATGACCTCTCAGTAGATACGCAGTATTTT.

The chain carries TRBV11-1 and TRBJ1-2; D gene ambiguous. V was trimmed by 1 base and J by 7 bases, leaving 7 bases between them. The CDR3 consists of 12 residues. Germline CDR1 SGHAT, CDR2 FQDESV (reference sequence). The CDR3 DNA reads TGTGCCAGCAGCTTAGACGGGGTTGGCTACACCTTC. Its translation is CASSLDGVGYTF.

This clone was observed once. V gene TRBV6-2 or TRBV6-3 combines with J gene TRBJ2-7, with 10 positions matching TRBD2. V was clipped by 5 bases and J by 1 base; unmatched bases: 2. Germline lookup yields CDR1 MNHEY and CDR2 SVGEGT. This CDR3 spans 14 amino acids. In DNA form, the CDR3 reads TGTGCCAGCAGTGCTAGCGGGGGATCCTACGAGCAGTACTTC. Translating it yields CASSASGGSYEQYF.

The chain couples TRBV18 to TRBJ1-2, with D unclear. The germline V gene encodes CDR1 KGHSH and CDR2 LQKENI. The CDR3 consists of 15 residues. V lost 3 bases and J lost 4, with 15 bases in between. CDR3 sequence: CASSPSREGFYGYTF. For the CDR3, the DNA is TGTGCCAGCTCACCCTCCCGGGAAGGATTCTATGGCTACACCTTC.

The chain carries TRBV7-9 and TRBJ2-3, with TRBD2 identical over 11 bases. Looked up from germline, CDR1 is SEHNR and CDR2 is FQNEAQ (reference sequence). This CDR3 is built from 18 residues. V lost 0 bases to trimming and J lost 1 base; unmatched junction nucleotides: 6. CDR3 residues: CASSLALAGGLRTDTQYF. The CDR3 DNA sequence: TGTGCCAGCAGCTTAGCCCTAGCGGGGGGCCTCCGCACAGATACGCAGTATTTT.

This chain connects TRBV5-3 to TRBJ2-7; TRBD2 agrees at 9 bases. TRBV5-3 has ORF status, its function being uncertain. V was clipped by 1 base and J by 4 bases; unmatched bases: 9. This CDR3 has 16 residues. The CDR3 loop is CARSLIPTSGDYEQYF. The CDR3 coding sequence is TGTGCCAGAAGCTTGATCCCGACTAGCGGAGATTACGAGCAGTACTTC.